This T cell receptor (beta chain) was recorded in a study of T cell responses to AZD1222 COVID-19 vaccine. Findings and caveats of the study: Among AZD1222 vaccinees, only 5 or 6 were seropositive at baseline.

The germline CDR1 and CDR2 sequences are SGHNT and YYREEE (reference sequence). The CDR3 consists of 14 residues. Trimming removed 5 bases from V and 3 bases from J; junction bases left unmatched: 4. Libraries were prepared by immunoSEQ multiplex PCR; TCRdb keeps only in-frame clonotypes and omits some of them. This table has more than 70,000 clones, roughly 88% appearing once. Note on this clone: Its antigen is unidentified.

The source material was peripheral blood, sampled on day 0 of AZD1222 vaccination. The TCR originated in an adult in good health. V and J are TRBV5-4 and TRBJ2-7, with TRBD2 matching over 11 bases. CDR3 region: CASRPGTSGYEQYF. In DNA, the CDR3 is TGTGCCAGCAGACCCGGGACTAGCGGCTACGAGCAGTACTTC.